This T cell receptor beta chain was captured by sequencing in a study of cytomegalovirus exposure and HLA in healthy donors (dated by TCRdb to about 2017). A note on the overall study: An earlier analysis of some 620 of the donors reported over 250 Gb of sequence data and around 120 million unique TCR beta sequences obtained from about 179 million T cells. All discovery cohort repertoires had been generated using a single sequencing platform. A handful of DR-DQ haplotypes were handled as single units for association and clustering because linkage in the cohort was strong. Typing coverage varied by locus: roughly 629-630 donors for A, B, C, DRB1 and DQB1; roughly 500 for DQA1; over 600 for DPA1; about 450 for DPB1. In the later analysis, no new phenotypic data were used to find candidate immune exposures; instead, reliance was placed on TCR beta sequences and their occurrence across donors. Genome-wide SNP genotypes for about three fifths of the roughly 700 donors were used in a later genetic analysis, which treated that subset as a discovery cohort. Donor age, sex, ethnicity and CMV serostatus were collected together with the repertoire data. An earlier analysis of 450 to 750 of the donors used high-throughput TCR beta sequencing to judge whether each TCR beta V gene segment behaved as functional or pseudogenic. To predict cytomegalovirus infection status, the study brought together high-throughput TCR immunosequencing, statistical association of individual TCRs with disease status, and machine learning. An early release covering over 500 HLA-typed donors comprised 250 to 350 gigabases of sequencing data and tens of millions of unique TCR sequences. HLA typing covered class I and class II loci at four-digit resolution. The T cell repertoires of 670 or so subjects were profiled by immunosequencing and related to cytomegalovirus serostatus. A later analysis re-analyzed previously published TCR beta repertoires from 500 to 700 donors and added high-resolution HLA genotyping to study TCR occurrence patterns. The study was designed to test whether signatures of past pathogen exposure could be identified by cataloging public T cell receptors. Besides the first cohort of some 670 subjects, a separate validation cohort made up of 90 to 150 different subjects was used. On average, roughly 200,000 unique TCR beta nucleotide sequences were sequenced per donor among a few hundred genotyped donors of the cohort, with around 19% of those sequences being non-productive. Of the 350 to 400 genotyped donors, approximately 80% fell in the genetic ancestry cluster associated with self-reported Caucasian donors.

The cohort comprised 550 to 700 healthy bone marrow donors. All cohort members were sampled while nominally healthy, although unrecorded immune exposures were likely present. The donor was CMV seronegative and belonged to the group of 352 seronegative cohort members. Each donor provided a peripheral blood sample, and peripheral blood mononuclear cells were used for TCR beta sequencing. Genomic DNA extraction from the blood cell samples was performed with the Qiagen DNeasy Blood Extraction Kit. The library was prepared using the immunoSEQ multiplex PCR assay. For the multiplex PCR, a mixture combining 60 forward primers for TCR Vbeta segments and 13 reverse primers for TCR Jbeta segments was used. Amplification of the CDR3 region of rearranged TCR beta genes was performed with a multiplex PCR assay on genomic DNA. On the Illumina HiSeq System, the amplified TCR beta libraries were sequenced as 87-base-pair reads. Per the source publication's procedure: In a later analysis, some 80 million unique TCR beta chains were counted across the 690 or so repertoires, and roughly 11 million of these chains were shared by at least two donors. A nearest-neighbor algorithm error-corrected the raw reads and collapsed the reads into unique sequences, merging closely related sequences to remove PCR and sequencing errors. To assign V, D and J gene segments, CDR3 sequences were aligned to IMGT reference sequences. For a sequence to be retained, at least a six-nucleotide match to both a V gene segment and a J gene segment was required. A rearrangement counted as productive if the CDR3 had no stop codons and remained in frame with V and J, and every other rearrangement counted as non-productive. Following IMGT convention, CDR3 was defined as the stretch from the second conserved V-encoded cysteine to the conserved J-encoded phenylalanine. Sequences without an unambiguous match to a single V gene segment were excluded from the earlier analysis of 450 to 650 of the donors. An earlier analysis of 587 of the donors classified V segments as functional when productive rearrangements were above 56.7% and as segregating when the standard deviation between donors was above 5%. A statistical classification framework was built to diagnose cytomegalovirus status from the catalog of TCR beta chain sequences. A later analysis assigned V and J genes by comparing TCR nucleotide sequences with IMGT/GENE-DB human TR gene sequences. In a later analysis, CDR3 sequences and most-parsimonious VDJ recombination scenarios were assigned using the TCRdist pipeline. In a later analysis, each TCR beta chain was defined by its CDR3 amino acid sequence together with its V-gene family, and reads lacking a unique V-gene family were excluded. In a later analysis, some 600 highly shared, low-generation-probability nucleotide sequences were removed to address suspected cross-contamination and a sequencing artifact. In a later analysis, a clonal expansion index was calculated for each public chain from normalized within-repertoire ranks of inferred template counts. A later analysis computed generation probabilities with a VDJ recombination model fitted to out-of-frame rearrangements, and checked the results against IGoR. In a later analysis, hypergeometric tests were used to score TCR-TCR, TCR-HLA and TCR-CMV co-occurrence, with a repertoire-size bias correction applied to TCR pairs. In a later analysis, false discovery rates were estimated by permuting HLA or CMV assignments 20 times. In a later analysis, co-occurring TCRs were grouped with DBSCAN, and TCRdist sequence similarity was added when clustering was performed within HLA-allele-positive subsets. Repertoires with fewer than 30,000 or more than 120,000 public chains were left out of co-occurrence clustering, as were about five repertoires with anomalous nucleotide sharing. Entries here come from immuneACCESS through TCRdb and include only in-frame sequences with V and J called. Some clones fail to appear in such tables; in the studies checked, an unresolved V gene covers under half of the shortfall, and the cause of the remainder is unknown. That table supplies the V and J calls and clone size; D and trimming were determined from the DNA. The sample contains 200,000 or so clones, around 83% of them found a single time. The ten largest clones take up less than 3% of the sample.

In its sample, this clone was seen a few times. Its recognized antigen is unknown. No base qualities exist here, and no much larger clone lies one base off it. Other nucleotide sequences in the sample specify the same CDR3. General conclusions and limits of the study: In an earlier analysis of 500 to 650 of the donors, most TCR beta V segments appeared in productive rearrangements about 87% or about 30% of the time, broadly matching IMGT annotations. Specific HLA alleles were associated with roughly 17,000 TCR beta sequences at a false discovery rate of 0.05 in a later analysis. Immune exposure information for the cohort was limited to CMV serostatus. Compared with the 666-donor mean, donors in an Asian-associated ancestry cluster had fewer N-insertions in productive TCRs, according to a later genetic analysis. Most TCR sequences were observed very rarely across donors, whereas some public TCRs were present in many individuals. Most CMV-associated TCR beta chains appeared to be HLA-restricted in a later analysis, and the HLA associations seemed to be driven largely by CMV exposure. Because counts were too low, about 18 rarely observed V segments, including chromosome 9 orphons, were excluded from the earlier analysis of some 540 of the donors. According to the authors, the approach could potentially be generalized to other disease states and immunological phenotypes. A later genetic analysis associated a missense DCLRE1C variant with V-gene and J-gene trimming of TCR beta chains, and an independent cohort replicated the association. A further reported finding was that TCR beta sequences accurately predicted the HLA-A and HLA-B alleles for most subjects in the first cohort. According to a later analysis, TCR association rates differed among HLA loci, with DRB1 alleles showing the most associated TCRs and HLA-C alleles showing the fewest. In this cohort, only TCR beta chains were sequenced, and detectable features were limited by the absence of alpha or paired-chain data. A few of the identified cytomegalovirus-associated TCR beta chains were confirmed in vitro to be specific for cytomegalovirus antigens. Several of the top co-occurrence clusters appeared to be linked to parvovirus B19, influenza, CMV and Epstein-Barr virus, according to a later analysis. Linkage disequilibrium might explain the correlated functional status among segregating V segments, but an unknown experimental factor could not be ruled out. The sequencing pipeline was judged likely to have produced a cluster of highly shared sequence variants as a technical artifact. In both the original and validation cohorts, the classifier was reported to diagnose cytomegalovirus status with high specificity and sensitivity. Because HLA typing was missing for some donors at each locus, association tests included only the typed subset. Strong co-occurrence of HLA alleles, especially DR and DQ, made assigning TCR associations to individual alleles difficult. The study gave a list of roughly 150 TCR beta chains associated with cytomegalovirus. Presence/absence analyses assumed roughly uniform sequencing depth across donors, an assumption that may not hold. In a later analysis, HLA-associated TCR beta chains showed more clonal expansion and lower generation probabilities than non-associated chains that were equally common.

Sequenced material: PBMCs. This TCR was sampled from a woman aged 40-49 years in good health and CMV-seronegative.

In nucleotide form, the sequence is TGTGCCAGCAGGGGACTAGCGGCAAGCACAGATACGCAGTATTTT. Its protein is CASRGLAASTDTQYF. Recombination connected TRBV6-1 to TRBJ2-3, with 11 junctional bases fitting TRBD2. The CDR3 numbers 15 residues from cysteine through phenylalanine. Only the CDR3 portion is preserved as DNA: 45 bases, with reading frame beginning at the first base. Relative to germline, V is missing 6 bases and J is missing 0 bases, with 2 bases of the junction outside any gene match. CDR1 and CDR2 were assigned from the germline V gene as MNHNS and SASEGT.